This T cell receptor beta chain is from a study of cytomegalovirus exposure and HLA in healthy donors. Findings and limits, study-wide: A later look showed TCR association rates differing by HLA locus, highest for DRB1 and lowest for HLA-C. Later analysis identified a missense DCLRE1C variant that was linked to TCR beta V- and J-gene trimming. For presence/absence analyses, sequencing depth was assumed to be roughly uniform across donors.

Comment on this clone: As yet, its antigen is unknown.

The PCR contained 60 Vbeta and 13 Jbeta primers. TCRdb's copy holds only in-frame clones and misses some; the assay was immunoSEQ multiplex PCR. The table includes some 170,000 clones, more than 80% detected once. The germline V and J ends were trimmed by 4 bases and 1 base, with 4 bases remaining between them. The CDR3 has 13 amino acids. Germline CDR1 and CDR2: SGHDN and FVKESK. Each of the donors was a healthy bone marrow donor. The TCR comes from a woman under 30 in good health and CMV-seropositive. The chain employs TRBV14 and TRBJ2-2; D uncertain. The sample comprised PBMCs. CDR3 nucleotide sequence: TGTGCCAGCAGCCCCCAGAACACCGGGGAGCTGTTTTTT. Protein sequence: CASSPQNTGELFF.